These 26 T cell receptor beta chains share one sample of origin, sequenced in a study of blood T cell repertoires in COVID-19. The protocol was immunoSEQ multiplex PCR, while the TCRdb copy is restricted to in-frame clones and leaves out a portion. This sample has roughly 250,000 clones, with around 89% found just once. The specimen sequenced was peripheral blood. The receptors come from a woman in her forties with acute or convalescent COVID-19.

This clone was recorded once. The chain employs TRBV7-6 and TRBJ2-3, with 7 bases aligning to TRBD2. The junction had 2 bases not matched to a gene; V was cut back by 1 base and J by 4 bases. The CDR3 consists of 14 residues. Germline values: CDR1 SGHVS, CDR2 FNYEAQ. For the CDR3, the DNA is TGTGCCAGCAGCTTAGGCGGGGGTGCAGATACGCAGTATTTT. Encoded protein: CASSLGGGADTQYF.

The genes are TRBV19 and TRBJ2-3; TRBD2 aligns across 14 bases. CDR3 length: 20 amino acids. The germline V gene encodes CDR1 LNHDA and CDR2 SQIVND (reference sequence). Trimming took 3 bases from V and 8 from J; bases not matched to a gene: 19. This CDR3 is CASSIFGTSGGALLAGTQYF. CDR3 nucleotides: TGTGCCAGTAGTATTTTTGGGACTAGCGGGGGCGCCCTCCTAGCGGGTACGCAGTATTTT.

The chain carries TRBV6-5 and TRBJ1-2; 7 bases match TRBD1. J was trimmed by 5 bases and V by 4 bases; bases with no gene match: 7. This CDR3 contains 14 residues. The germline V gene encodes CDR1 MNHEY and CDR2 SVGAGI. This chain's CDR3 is CASSFSTGKYGYTF. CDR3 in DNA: TGTGCCAGCAGTTTTTCGACAGGGAAATATGGCTACACCTTC.

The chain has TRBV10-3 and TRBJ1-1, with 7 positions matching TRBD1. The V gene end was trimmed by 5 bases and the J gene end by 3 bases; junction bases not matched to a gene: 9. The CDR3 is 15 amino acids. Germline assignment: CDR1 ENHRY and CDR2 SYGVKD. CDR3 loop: CAISFYDRVDTEAFF. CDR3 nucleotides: TGTGCCATCAGTTTCTACGACAGGGTGGACACTGAAGCTTTCTTT.

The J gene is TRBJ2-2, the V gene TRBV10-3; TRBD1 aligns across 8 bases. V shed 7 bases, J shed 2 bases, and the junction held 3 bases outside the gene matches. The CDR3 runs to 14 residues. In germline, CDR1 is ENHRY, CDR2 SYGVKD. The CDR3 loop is CAIKGTGNTGELFF. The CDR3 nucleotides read TGTGCCATCAAAGGGACAGGAAACACCGGGGAGCTGTTTTTT.

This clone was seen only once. As DNA, the CDR3 is TGTGCCACCAGCAGAGATAGAGCAGGGGGGAACACTGAAGCTTTCTTT. It encodes CATSRDRAGGNTEAFF. The chain carries TRBV15 and TRBJ1-1; the match to TRBD1 covers 7 bases. Germline loops: CDR1 LNHNV, CDR2 YYDKDF (reference sequence). This CDR3 region has 16 residues. Unmatched junction bases numbered 5, after V lost 0 bases and J lost 1 base.

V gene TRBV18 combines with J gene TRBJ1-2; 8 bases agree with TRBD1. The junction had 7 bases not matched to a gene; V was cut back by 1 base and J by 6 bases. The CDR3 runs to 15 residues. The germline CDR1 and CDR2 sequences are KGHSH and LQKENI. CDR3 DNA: TGTGCCAGCTCACCACTGGACAGGGAAGTTGATGGCTACACCTTC. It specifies CASSPLDREVDGYTF.

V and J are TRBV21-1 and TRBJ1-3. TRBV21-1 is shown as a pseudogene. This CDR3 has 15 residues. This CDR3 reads CASSLFADIGNTIYF. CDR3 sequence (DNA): TGTGCCAGCAGCTTGTTTGCGGATATTGGAAACACCATATATTTT.

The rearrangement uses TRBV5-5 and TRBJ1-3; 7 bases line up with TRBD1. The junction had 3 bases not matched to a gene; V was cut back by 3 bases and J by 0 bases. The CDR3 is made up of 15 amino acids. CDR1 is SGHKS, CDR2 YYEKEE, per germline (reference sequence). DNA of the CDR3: TGTGCCAGCAGCTCCCGGGACAGCTCTGGAAACACCATATATTTT. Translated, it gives CASSSRDSSGNTIYF.

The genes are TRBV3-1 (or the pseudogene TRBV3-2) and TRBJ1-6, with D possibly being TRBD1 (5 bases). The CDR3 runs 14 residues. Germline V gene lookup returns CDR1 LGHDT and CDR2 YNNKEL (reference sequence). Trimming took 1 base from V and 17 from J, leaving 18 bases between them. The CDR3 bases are TGTGCCAGCAGCCAAGTCATGGGGCAGGGCCAGGTCCACTTT. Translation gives CASSQVMGQGQVHF.

CDR3 residues: CATSRRQGDTEAFF. As DNA, the CDR3 is TGTGCCACCAGCAGGCGACAGGGGGACACTGAAGCTTTCTTT. V and J are TRBV15 and TRBJ1-1; 9 bases align to TRBD1. CDR3 length: 14 residues. Trimming took 3 bases from V and 3 from J; bases not matched to a gene: 2. Germline CDR1 and CDR2: LNHNV and YYDKDF (reference sequence). Complete variable domain (other parts from reference TRBV15 and TRBJ1-1): DAMVIQNPRYQVTQFGKPVTLSCSQTLNHNVMYWYQQKSSQAPKLLFHYYDKDFNNEADTPDNFQSRRPNTSFCFLDIRSPGLGDTAMYLCATSRRQGDTEAFFGQGTRLTVV.

CDR3 loop: CSPRTGQSYGYTF. The CDR3 region has the DNA TGCAGCCCAAGAACAGGGCAATCCTATGGCTACACCTTC. The V gene is TRBV29-1, the J gene TRBJ1-2; perhaps TRBD1 as D (6 bases). Trimming left V 8 bases short and J 4 bases short, with 17 bases between. The germline CDR1 and CDR2 sequences are SQVTM and ANQGSEA. This CDR3 is 13 amino acids long.

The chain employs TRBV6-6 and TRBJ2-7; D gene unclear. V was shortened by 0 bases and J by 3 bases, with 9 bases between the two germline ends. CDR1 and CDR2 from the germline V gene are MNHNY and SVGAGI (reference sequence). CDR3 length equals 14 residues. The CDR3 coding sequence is TGTGCCAGCAGTTACTCCACAGTGAACTACGAGCAGTACGTC. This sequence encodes CASSYSTVNYEQYV.

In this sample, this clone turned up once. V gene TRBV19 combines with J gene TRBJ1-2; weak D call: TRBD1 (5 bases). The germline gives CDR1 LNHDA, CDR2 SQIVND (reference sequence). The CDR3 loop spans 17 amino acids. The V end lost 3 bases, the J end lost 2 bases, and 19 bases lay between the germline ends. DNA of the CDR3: TGTGCCAGTAGTATGGATCGGGACTCCCCGAACAACTATGGCTACACCTTC. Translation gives CASSMDRDSPNNYGYTF.

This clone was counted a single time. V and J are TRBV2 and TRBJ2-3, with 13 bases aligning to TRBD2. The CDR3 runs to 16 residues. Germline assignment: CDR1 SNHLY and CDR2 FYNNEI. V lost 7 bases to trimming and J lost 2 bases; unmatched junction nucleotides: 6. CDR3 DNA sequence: TGTGCCAGCAACCGACTAGCGGGGGGCCCCACAGATACGCAGTATTTT. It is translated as CASNRLAGGPTDTQYF.

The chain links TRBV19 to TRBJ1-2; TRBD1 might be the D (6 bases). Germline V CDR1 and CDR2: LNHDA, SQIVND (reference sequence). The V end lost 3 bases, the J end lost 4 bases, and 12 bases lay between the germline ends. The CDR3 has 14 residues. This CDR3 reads CASSILAGAYGYTF. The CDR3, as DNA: TGTGCCAGTAGTATTCTCGCAGGGGCCTATGGCTACACCTTC.

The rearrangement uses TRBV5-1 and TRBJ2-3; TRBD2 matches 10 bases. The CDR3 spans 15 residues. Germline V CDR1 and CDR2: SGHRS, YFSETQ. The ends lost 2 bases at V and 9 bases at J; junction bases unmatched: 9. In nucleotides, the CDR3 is TGCGCCAGCAGCTTAGAGCGGGGGGGCGCCGCCACGCAGTATTTT. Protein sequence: CASSLERGGAATQYF.

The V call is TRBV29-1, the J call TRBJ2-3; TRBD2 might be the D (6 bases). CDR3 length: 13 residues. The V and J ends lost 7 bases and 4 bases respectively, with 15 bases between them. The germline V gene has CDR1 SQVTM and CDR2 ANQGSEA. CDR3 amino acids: CSASGDRADTQYF. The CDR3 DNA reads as TGCAGCGCATCGGGGGATCGGGCAGATACGCAGTATTTT.

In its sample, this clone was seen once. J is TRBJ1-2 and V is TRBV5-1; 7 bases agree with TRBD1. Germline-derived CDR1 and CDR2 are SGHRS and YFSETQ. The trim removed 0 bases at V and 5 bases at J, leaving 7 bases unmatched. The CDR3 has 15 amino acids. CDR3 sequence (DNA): TGCGCCAGCAGCTTGGCAGGGGGGAAAAGATATGGCTACACCTTC. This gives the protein CASSLAGGKRYGYTF.

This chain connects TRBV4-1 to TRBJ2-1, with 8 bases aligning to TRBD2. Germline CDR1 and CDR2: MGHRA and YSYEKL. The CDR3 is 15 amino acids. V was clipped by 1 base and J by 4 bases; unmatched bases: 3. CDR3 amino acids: CASSQASGGYNEQFF. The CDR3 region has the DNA TGCGCCAGCAGCCAAGCCAGCGGGGGATACAATGAGCAGTTCTTC.

The CDR3, as DNA: TGTGCCAGCAGCTCCCGACAGTACAATGAGCAGTTCTTC. Its translation: CASSSRQYNEQFF. The chain recombines TRBV11-3 with TRBJ2-1; possibly TRBD1 for D (5 bases). The V gene's germline CDR1 is SGHNT and CDR2 YENEEA. The ends were cut back, 4 bases at V and 4 bases at J, with 8 bases in the middle. CDR3 length: 13 amino acids. Filled out from reference TRBV11-3 and TRBJ2-1, the complete variable domain reads EAGVVQSPRYKIIEKKQPVAFWCNPISGHNTLYWYLQNLGQGPELLIRYENEEAVDDSQLPKDRFSAERLKGVDSTLKIQPAELGDSAVYLCASSSRQYNEQFFGPGTRLTVL.

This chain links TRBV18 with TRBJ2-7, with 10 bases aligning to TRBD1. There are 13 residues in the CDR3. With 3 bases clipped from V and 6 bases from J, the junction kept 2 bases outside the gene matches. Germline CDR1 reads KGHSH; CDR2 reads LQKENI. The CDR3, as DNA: TGTGCCAGCTCACCCGGGACAGGGGTCGAGCAGTACGTC. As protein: CASSPGTGVEQYV.

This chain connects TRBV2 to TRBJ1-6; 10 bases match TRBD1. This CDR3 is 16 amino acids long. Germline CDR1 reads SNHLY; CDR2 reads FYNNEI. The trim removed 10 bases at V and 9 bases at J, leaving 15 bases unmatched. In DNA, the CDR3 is TGTGCCACCATGTCAGGGCCGGGACAGGGGACTTCACCCCTCCACTTT. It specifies CATMSGPGQGTSPLHF.

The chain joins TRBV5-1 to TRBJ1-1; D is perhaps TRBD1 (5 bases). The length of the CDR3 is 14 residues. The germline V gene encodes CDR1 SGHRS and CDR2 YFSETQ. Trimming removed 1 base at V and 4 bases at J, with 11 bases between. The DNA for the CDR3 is TGCGCCAGCAGCTTGAGCAGGGTCGGCACTGAAGCTTTCTTT. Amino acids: CASSLSRVGTEAFF.

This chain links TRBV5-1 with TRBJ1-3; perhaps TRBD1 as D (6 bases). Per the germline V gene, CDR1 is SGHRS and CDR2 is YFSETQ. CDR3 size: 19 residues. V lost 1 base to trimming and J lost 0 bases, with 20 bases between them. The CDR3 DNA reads TGCGCCAGCAGCTTGAGGACAGCCATACCGAACCACTCTGGAAACACCATATATTTT. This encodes CASSLRTAIPNHSGNTIYF.

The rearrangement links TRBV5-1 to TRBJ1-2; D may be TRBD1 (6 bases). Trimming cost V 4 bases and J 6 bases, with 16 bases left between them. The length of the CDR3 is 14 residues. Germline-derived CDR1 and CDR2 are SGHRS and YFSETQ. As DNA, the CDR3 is TGCGCCAGCAGCGGAGAGGGGGTGTGGGATGGCTACACCTTC. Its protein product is CASSGEGVWDGYTF.